This T cell receptor beta chain was captured by sequencing in a study of T cell responses to AZD1222 COVID-19 vaccine. Notes on the study in general: Reports say nearly half of spike-specific TCRs go after unmutated variant regions. Every sample of the repertoires postdated the peak T cell response.

As for this clone: Its antigen remains unidentified.

TCRdb's copy holds only in-frame clones and misses some; the assay was immunoSEQ multiplex PCR. The sample records around 150,000 clones, almost 85% being singletons. Deletions cut 4 bases from V and 0 bases from J, with 10 bases between. The germline CDR1 and CDR2 sequences are MNHEY and SMNVEV (reference sequence). The CDR3 extends over 14 amino acids. The clonotype comes from an adult who received the MenACWY meningococcal vaccine as a control. The chain uses TRBV27 and TRBJ2-7; D ambiguous. Material: peripheral blood, obtained 28 days after the second dose of the MenACWY control vaccine. CDR3 nucleotides: TGTGCCAGCAGTTCGGGCAGGAACTCCTACGAGCAGTACTTC. Its translation is CASSSGRNSYEQYF.